These 2 T cell receptor beta chains originate from one sample sequenced in a study of blood T cell repertoires in COVID-19. Data came from immunoSEQ multiplex PCR; TCRdb stores just in-frame clones and leaves some out. The sample has some 150,000 clones, 75% to 80% seen once. Material: peripheral blood. Source of these receptors: an elderly woman with acute or convalescent COVID-19.

In this sample, this clone turned up a few times. The chain links TRBV29-1 to TRBJ2-7; 7 nucleotides line up with TRBD1. Germline CDR1 SQVTM, CDR2 ANQGSEA. CDR3 size: 11 residues. Trimming took 8 bases from V and 3 from J; bases not matched to a gene: 4. This CDR3 is CSFWDSYEQYF. As DNA, the CDR3 is TGCAGCTTCTGGGACAGCTACGAGCAGTACTTC.

V gene TRBV28 combines with J gene TRBJ2-4; 13 bases agree with TRBD2. Germline values: CDR1 MDHEN, CDR2 SYDVKM. This CDR3 is built from 16 residues. J was trimmed by 0 bases and V by 8 bases; bases with no gene match: 4. For the CDR3, the DNA is TGTGCCAGCGGGACTAGCGGGGCCCAAGCCAAAAACATTCAGTACTTC. It codes for CASGTSGAQAKNIQYF.